This T cell receptor (beta chain) comes out of a study of blood T cell repertoires in COVID-19. Deletions cut 3 bases from V and 7 bases from J, with 12 bases between. The germline CDR1 and CDR2 sequences are KGHSH and LQKENI. The CDR3 totals 14 residues. Per the original methods: It was from reference gene primer amplification that nucleated cell counts were estimated. Generated by immunoSEQ multiplex PCR, the TCRdb table keeps only in-frame clones and is missing some. V and J calls and clone size are copied from that table; D and trimming were computed from the DNA. The sample holds tens of thousands of clones; approximately 88% are singletons and the top ten take about 2.5%.

The chain links TRBV18 to TRBJ2-2, with a tentative D call TRBD2 (5 bases). The specimen sequenced was peripheral blood. This clonotype originated in a man older than 75 with active or convalescent COVID-19. CDR3 DNA: TGTGCCAGCTCACCCAACCTAGGGAGCGGGGAGCTGTTTTTT. Its translation is CASSPNLGSGELFF.